This T cell receptor beta chain was sequenced in a study of cytomegalovirus exposure and HLA in healthy donors. This PCR relied on a set of 60 Vbeta primers and 13 Jbeta primers. The protocol was immunoSEQ multiplex PCR, while the TCRdb copy is restricted to in-frame clones and leaves out a portion. The table lists some 130,000 clones, over 60% of them singletons. This clone was picked up a small number of times. From germline, CDR1 is LNHDA and CDR2 SQIVND (reference sequence). The length of the CDR3 is 16 residues. Trimming pared 0 bases from V and 1 base from J, leaving 10 bases between. This chain links TRBV19 with TRBJ1-5, with a possible D match to TRBD1 (5 bases). This clonotype was obtained from a male donor in good health and CMV-seropositive. Material: PBMCs. The CDR3, as DNA: TGTGCCAGTAGTATAGATCGGGGGGGAAGCAATCAGCCCCAGCATTTT. Its protein product is CASSIDRGGSNQPQHF.